This TCR beta chain appears in the sequencing data of a study of cytomegalovirus exposure and HLA in healthy donors. The study's findings and limits: A missense variant in DCLRE1C was later tied to TCR beta V- and J-gene trimming. The authors judged a highly shared variant cluster likely a sequencing artifact. CMV serostatus was the only recorded immune exposure for donors.

On this clone itself: Its antigen is as yet unknown.

60 Vbeta and 13 Jbeta primers were used in PCR. Only in-frame clones appear in the TCRdb table, and some are missing; sequencing was by immunoSEQ multiplex PCR. Of about 140,000 clones listed, 76% were seen once; the top ten hold around 1.7%. The CDR3 consists of 16 residues. In germline, CDR1 is SGHRS, CDR2 YFSETQ. Trimming took 3 bases from V and 6 from J; bases not matched to a gene: 6. The chain uses TRBV5-1 and TRBJ2-3; 14 bases align to TRBD2. The sequenced material came from PBMCs. The sequence was obtained from a woman aged 40-49 years in good health and CMV-seronegative. The CDR3, as DNA: TGCGCCAGCAGCTCTGGGACTAGCGGGAGCTCGGATACGCAGTATTTT. Translated: CASSSGTSGSSDTQYF.